One sample yielded the 2 T cell receptor beta chains listed below, sequenced in a study of blood T cell repertoires in COVID-19. Generated by immunoSEQ multiplex PCR, the TCRdb table keeps only in-frame clones and is missing some. The table has about 140,000 clones, over 75% seen once. The material sequenced was peripheral blood. These receptors were obtained from a human donor in a cohort sampled during active COVID-19.

The chain recombines TRBV7-9 with TRBJ2-5; 10 bases agree with TRBD1. Trimming at V came to 5 bases and at J to 5 bases, leaving 11 bases not matched to a gene. The CDR3 has 16 residues. CDR1 and CDR2 from the germline V gene are SEHNR and FQNEAQ (reference sequence). The CDR3 nucleotides read TGTGCCAGCAGCCCCCTCGGGGACAGGGGACGGGAGACCCAGTACTTC. Encoded protein: CASSPLGDRGRETQYF.

This sequence joins TRBV27 and TRBJ2-7, with D tentatively TRBD2 (5 bases). The CDR3 contains 16 residues. The germline V gene encodes CDR1 MNHEY and CDR2 SMNVEV (reference sequence). Trimming shortened V by 6 bases and J by 6 bases, and 24 bases separated the two germline ends. The CDR3 spells CASSGLEGALRPEQYF. In nucleotides, the CDR3 is TGTGCCAGCAGCGGTTTAGAGGGAGCTCTCCGTCCCGAGCAGTACTTC.